The 8 T cell receptor beta chains listed next were all sequenced from one sample in a study of cytomegalovirus exposure and HLA in healthy donors. Use of 60 Vbeta and 13 Jbeta primers characterized the PCR. The data were produced by immunoSEQ multiplex PCR, yet TCRdb's version contains in-frame clones alone and is incomplete. The sample holds roughly 160,000 clones, more than 65% seen once. Input material: PBMCs. The receptors derive from a woman aged 30 to 39 in good health and CMV-seronegative.

The chain is built from TRBV5-1 and TRBJ1-2; 9 bases fit TRBD1. The junction had 8 bases not matched to a gene; V was cut back by 0 bases and J by 8 bases. The CDR3 extends over 15 amino acids. Per germline, CDR1 SGHRS and CDR2 YFSETQ. Here the CDR3 DNA reads TGCGCCAGCAGCTTGGTAACAGGGGGCGCGGAAGGCTACACCTTC. Residues: CASSLVTGGAEGYTF.

This chain uses TRBV20-1 with TRBJ1-1, with D unresolved. The CDR3 loop spans 11 amino acids. Germline V gene sequence: CDR1 DFQATT, CDR2 SNEGSKA (reference sequence). With 5 bases removed from V and 6 bases from J, the gap between germline ends came to 10 bases. The CDR3 sequence is CSALRVAEAFF. The CDR3 DNA follows: TGCAGTGCTCTTCGTGTTGCTGAAGCTTTCTTT.

This clone has more than one count but fewer than ten. The CDR3 region is CASSSGGAKFNYGYTF. The CDR3 DNA follows: TGTGCCAGCAGCTCCGGGGGGGCTAAATTTAACTATGGCTACACCTTC. The chain recombines TRBV28 with TRBJ1-2, with D maybe TRBD1 (6 bases). Germline-derived CDR1 and CDR2 are MDHEN and SYDVKM. CDR3 length: 16 residues. V dropped 6 bases and J dropped 1 base, with 18 bases sitting between them.

The CDR3 spells CASSLDRGQGYTGRGYTF. CDR3 DNA sequence: TGCGCCAGCAGCTTGGACCGGGGACAGGGTTACACCGGGAGGGGCTACACCTTC. This chain uses TRBV5-1 with TRBJ1-2; 9 bases map to TRBD1. V shed 0 bases, J shed 8 bases, and the junction held 17 bases outside the gene matches. The germline V gene encodes CDR1 SGHRS and CDR2 YFSETQ. The CDR3 covers 18 residues.

This chain connects TRBV13 to TRBJ2-2; D perhaps matches TRBD2 (6 bases). This CDR3 region has 15 residues. Between the trimmed V and J ends, which lost 0 bases and 6 bases, there was a span of 11 bases. Per germline, CDR1 PRHDT and CDR2 FYEKMQ (reference sequence). The CDR3 nucleotides are TGTGCCAGCAGCTTAGGTCACGGCGGGGCCGGGGAGCTGTTTTTT. Translated, it gives CASSLGHGGAGELFF.

The chain has TRBV2 and TRBJ2-7, with 11 bases lining up with TRBD2. J was trimmed by 3 bases and V by 5 bases; bases with no gene match: 9. Per the germline V gene, CDR1 is SNHLY and CDR2 is FYNNEI. This CDR3 contains 16 residues. CDR3 bases: TGTGCCAGCAGTCCTAATCGACTAGCGGGATTCTACGAGCAGTACTTC. This gives the protein CASSPNRLAGFYEQYF.

V is TRBV23-1 and J is TRBJ1-5, with D tentatively TRBD1 (6 bases). TRBV23-1 has ORF status, its function being uncertain. This CDR3 is 12 amino acids long. The V end lost 4 bases, the J end lost 14 bases, and 15 bases lay between the germline ends. CDR3 sequence: CASSPRQATKHF. The CDR3 bases are TGCGCCAGCAGTCCGCGACAGGCGACCAAGCATTTT.

This sequence joins TRBV5-4 and TRBJ2-1; 11 nucleotides line up with TRBD2. The CDR3 loop spans 17 amino acids. The junction had 5 bases not matched to a gene; V was cut back by 0 bases and J by 3 bases. Germline V gene sequence: CDR1 SGHNT, CDR2 YYREEE (reference sequence). The CDR3 DNA reads as TGTGCCAGCAGCTTGGGAACCGGGACTAGCGGCTACAATGAGCAGTTCTTC. As protein: CASSLGTGTSGYNEQFF.